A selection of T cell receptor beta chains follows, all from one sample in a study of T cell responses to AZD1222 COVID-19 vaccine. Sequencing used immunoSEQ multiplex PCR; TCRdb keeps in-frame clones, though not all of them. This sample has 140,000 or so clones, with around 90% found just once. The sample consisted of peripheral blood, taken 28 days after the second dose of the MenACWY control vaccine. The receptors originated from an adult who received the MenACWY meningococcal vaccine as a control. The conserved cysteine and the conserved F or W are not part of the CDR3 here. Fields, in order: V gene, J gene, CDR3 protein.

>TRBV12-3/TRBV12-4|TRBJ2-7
ASSPSGYEQY
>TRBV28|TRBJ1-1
ASSLLLQGEAF
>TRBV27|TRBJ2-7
ASSFSGPSAYEQY
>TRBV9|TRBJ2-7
ASSPYGDRFRPGEQY
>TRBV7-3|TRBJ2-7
ASSKQGGEQY
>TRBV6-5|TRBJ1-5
AVRPGLSNQPQH
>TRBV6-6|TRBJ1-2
ASSYEGSVGYT
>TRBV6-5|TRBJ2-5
ASRTGGQETQY
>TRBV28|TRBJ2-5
ASSLTDRHQETQY
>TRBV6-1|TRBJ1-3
ASSAGPIYSGNTIY
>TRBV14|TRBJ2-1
ASSPTELQF
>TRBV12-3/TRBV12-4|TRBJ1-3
ASSLFSGNTIY
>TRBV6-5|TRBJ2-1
ASSYRFTVVHNEQF
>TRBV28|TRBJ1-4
ATIGGAANEKLF
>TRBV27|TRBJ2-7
ASSQGLAGRYEQY
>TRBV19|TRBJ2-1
ATGTRLVGNEQF
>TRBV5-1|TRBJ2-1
ASSLGLAGESNEQF
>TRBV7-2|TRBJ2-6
ASSLDSGANVLT
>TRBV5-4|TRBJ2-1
ASSSGLAGGQSYNEQF
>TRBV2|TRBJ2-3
ASSRESWGTDTQY
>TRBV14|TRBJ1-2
ASSRQGAYGYT
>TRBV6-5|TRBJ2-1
ASRPTGNPYNEQF
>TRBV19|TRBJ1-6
ASSGSLGSYNSPLH
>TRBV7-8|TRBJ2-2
ASSLMLQRGPPTGELF
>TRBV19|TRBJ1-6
ASKSEGSSYNSPLH
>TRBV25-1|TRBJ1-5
ASSEWGTGDNQPQH
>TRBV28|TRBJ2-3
ASAVGPPRNGDTQY
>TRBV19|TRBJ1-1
ASSIFGNTEAF
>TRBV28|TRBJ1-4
ASGIRTGSSEKLF
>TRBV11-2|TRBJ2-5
ASSGRLAGGQETQY
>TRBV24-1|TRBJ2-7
ATSDLGAPDPWRSYEQY
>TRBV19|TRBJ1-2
ASSIIMGHLNYGYT
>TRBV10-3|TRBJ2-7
AIAPATGRGLYEQY
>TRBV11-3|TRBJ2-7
ASSLGSSYEQY
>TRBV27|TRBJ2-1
ASARTGENEQF
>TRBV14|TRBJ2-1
ASSQMQEWF
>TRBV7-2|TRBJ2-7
ASSRLSSGSGYEQY
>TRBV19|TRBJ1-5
ASKRTLVSNQPQH
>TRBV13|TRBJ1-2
ASSLVVSPYGYT
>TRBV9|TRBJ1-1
ASTRYEDRNTEAF
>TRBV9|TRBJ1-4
ASSVVTGPNEKLF
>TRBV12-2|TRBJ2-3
ASRRGDTSTDTQY
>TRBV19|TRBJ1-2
ASTGRGDYGYT
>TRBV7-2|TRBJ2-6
ASSAGQGAFSGANVLT
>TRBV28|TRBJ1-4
ASSSATRQGNEKLF